Listed below are T cell receptor beta chains from one sample, sequenced in a study of cytomegalovirus exposure and HLA in healthy donors. Using immunoSEQ multiplex PCR, the repertoire was profiled, and TCRdb retains in-frame clones only, with some absent. The sample records about 180,000 clones, about 80% being singletons. Sequences were obtained from PBMCs. These TCRs come from a man under 40 in good health and CMV-seronegative. Both conserved end residues are part of each CDR3.

v_call	cdr3_length	cdr3_aa
TRBV9	15	CASSVAWTGSNEQFF
TRBV7-8	15	CASSLKSRGAETQYF
TRBV5-1	16	CASSHLPGSGANVLTF
TRBV5-6	13	CASSTGSNQPQHF
TRBV19	16	CASSIEGGSGNQPQHF
TRBV29-1	14	CSVGGRMGSYEQYF
TRBV27	18	CASSLKGVWYPSNQPQHF
TRBV5-1	15	CASSLGTGGLETQYF
TRBV2	16	CASSEGRTGISEKLFF
TRBV30	13	CACNRGQGNEAFF